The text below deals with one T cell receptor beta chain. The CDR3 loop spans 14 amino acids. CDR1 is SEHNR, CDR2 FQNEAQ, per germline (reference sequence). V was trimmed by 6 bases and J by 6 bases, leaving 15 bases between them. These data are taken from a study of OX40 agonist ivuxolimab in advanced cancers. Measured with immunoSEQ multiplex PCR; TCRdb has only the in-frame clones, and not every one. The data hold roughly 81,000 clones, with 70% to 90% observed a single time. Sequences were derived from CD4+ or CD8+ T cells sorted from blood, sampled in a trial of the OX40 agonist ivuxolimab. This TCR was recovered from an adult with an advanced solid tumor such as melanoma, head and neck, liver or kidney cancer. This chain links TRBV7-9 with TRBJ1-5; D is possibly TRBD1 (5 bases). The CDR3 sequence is CASRSSGSGQPQHF. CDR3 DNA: TGTGCCAGCAGATCCTCAGGGTCCGGTCAGCCCCAGCATTTT.